Presented here are 30 T cell receptor beta chains from one specimen sequenced in a study of cytomegalovirus exposure and HLA in healthy donors. Researchers ran the PCR with 60 Vbeta and 13 Jbeta primers. Produced via immunoSEQ multiplex PCR; TCRdb's table is partial and in-frame only. This sample's table reports roughly 77,000 clones. The sample consisted of PBMCs. These receptors came from a man aged 25 to 40 in good health and CMV-seronegative.

The V gene is TRBV27, the J gene TRBJ2-3; TRBD1 aligns across 7 bases. CDR1 is MNHEY and CDR2 is SMNVEV in the germline V gene (reference sequence). V lost 4 bases to trimming and J lost 4 bases; unmatched junction nucleotides: 8. This CDR3 comprises 15 residues. The chain's CDR3 is CASSWETGSPDTQYF. The CDR3 DNA reads as TGTGCCAGCAGTTGGGAGACAGGGAGCCCAGATACGCAGTATTTT.

The J gene is TRBJ2-7, the V gene TRBV11-1, with 10 nucleotides matching TRBD2. This CDR3 has 18 amino acids. Germline trimming cut 5 bases from V and 3 bases from J; bases unmatched to any gene: 16. Per germline, CDR1 SGHAT and CDR2 FQDESV (reference sequence). CDR3 sequence: CASSLPRTSGRVNYEQYF. CDR3 in DNA: TGTGCCAGCAGCCTCCCCCGGACCAGCGGGAGGGTAAACTACGAGCAGTACTTC.

For this clone: The CDR3 does not close with the conserved phenylalanine or tryptophan, likely indicating a read error. The chain joins TRBV6-5 to TRBJ1-2; D not certain. Germline V gene data show CDR1 as MNHEY and CDR2 as SVGAGI. This CDR3 region has 13 residues. Trimming cost V 2 bases and J 7 bases, with 11 bases left between them. The CDR3 here is CASSYKRGSGYTV. CDR3 DNA: TGTGCCAGCAGTTACAAGAGAGGCTCTGGCTACACCGTC.

The V gene is TRBV4-2, the J gene TRBJ1-2; D is uncertain. This CDR3 region has 15 residues. In germline, CDR1 is LGHNA, CDR2 YNFKEQ. V was trimmed by 0 bases and J by 2 bases, leaving 10 bases between them. CDR3 sequence: CASSQDLVENYGYTF. The CDR3 bases are TGTGCCAGCAGCCAAGATCTCGTAGAAAACTATGGCTACACCTTC.

The CDR3 spells CSVVGGGWTEAFF. The DNA for the CDR3 is TGCAGCGTTGTGGGCGGGGGTTGGACTGAAGCTTTCTTT. The chain combines TRBV29-1 with TRBJ1-1, with a possible D match to TRBD1 (5 bases). Germline V gene data show CDR1 as SQVTM and CDR2 as ANQGSEA. V was cut by 4 bases and J by 5 bases, with 14 bases left in between. This CDR3 has 13 amino acids.

V and J are TRBV11-3 and TRBJ2-1; tentative D call: TRBD2 (5 bases). V lost 5 bases, J lost 8 bases, and 16 bases lay in between. The CDR3 is 14 residues long. Germline CDR1 reads SGHNT; CDR2 reads YENEEA. CDR3 residues: CASSPSSAQHEQFF. The CDR3 DNA reads TGTGCCAGCAGCCCTAGCTCGGCCCAACATGAGCAGTTCTTC.

The V and J genes are TRBV5-4 and TRBJ1-6; 9 bases are a match to TRBD1. The germline gives CDR1 SGHNT, CDR2 YYREEE (reference sequence). V was clipped by 0 bases and J by 8 bases; unmatched bases: 0. CDR3 length: 14 residues. The CDR3 loop is CASSLDRGHSPLHF. As DNA, the CDR3 is TGTGCCAGCAGCTTGGACAGGGGGCATTCACCCCTCCACTTT.

The V and J genes are TRBV27 and TRBJ2-5; 7 positions agree with TRBD1. V lost 7 bases, J lost 5 bases, and 16 bases stayed unmatched. The CDR3 is 16 residues long. The germline V gene encodes CDR1 MNHEY and CDR2 SMNVEV (reference sequence). CDR3 DNA: TGTGCCAGCACAAACCTACCAACCGACAGGGTGGAGACCCAGTACTTC. It encodes CASTNLPTDRVETQYF.

About this clone: The same CDR3 also results from other DNA sequences found in this sample. The V and J genes are TRBV7-2 and TRBJ2-7; 8 nucleotides line up with TRBD1. The CDR3 runs to 14 residues. CDR1 SGHTA and CDR2 FQGNSA come from the germline V gene. The ends lost 4 bases at V and 2 bases at J; junction bases unmatched: 4. The CDR3 DNA sequence: TGTGCCAGCAGCTCATCAGGGGGCCCCTACGAGCAGTACTTC. This translates into CASSSSGGPYEQYF.

CDR3: CASRDRGLEQYF. The CDR3 DNA reads as TGTGCCAGCCGGGACAGGGGGCTCGAGCAGTACTTC. The chain has TRBV6-5 and TRBJ2-5; 12 positions match TRBD1. The DNA end is a closer match to TRBJ2-7, so the J assignment may be wrong. CDR3 length: 12 residues. Looked up from germline, CDR1 is MNHEY and CDR2 is SVGAGI.

The chain links TRBV5-1 to TRBJ2-6; TRBD1 might be the D (5 bases). V was cut by 1 base and J by 0 bases, with 11 bases left in between. Germline CDR1 is SGHRS and CDR2 is YFSETQ. This CDR3 has 17 residues. Here the CDR3 DNA reads TGCGCCAGCAGCTTGACAGGTTTAGCCTCTGGGGCCAACGTCCTGACTTTC. This codes for CASSLTGLASGANVLTF.

The CDR3 sequence is CASSEPGRHGANVLTF. The CDR3 bases are TGTGCCAGTAGTGAGCCAGGGAGGCATGGGGCCAACGTCCTGACTTTC. The J gene is TRBJ2-6, the V gene TRBV19; D may be TRBD2 (6 bases). CDR1 and CDR2 from the germline V gene are LNHDA and SQIVND (reference sequence). This CDR3 has 16 amino acids. The ends were cut back, 5 bases at V and 3 bases at J, with 14 bases in the middle.

The genes are TRBV19 and TRBJ1-1; D perhaps matches TRBD1 (6 bases). Germline-derived CDR1 and CDR2 are LNHDA and SQIVND (reference sequence). Trimming cost V 2 bases and J 1 base, with 14 bases left between them. The CDR3 runs 16 residues. This CDR3 is CASSILWGQGNTEAFF. For the CDR3, the DNA is TGTGCCAGTAGTATACTCTGGGGGCAGGGGAACACTGAAGCTTTCTTT.

The chain employs TRBV19 and TRBJ1-4, with TRBD1 matching 8 bases. V trimming: 6 bases; J trimming: 7 bases; junction bases outside the gene matches: 7. The V gene's germline CDR1 is LNHDA and CDR2 SQIVND (reference sequence). The CDR3 runs 14 residues. CDR3 sequence reads: CASRMDREGEKLFF. The CDR3 region has the DNA TGTGCCAGTAGGATGGACAGGGAGGGTGAAAAACTGTTTTTT.

The chain links TRBV5-1 to TRBJ2-7; no reliable D call. Germline V gene data show CDR1 as SGHRS and CDR2 as YFSETQ. V lost 4 bases, J lost 2 bases, and 13 bases lay in between. There are 14 residues in the CDR3. The CDR3 sequence: CASSAFGPAYEQYF. CDR3 DNA: TGCGCCAGCAGCGCCTTTGGGCCGGCCTACGAGCAGTACTTC.

The chain joins TRBV5-1 to TRBJ1-4, with 8 bases matching TRBD1. The CDR3 runs to 15 residues. Germline V gene sequence: CDR1 SGHRS, CDR2 YFSETQ. With V trimmed by 4 bases and J by 5 bases, 7 bases remained unmatched. DNA of the CDR3: TGCGCCAGCAGCACCGGACAGGGCGGGAATGAAAAACTGTTTTTT. This sequence encodes CASSTGQGGNEKLFF. Based on the CDR3 plus reference TRBV5-1 and TRBJ1-4, the full variable domain is KAGVTQTPRYLIKTRGQQVTLSCSPISGHRSVSWYQQTPGQGLQFLFEYFSETQRNKGNFPGRFSGRQFSNSRSEMNVSTLELGDSALYLCASSTGQGGNEKLFFGSGTQLSVL.

V and J are TRBV18 and TRBJ1-3; 7 positions agree with TRBD1. Germline-derived CDR1 and CDR2 are KGHSH and LQKENI. The CDR3 is 15 amino acids. V was clipped by 3 bases and J by 0 bases; unmatched bases: 2. The chain's CDR3 is CASSPGQFSGNTIYF. CDR3 sequence (DNA): TGTGCCAGCTCACCGGGACAGTTCTCTGGAAACACCATATATTTT. The complete variable domain, with remaining parts taken from reference TRBV18 and TRBJ1-3, reads NAGVMQNPRHLVRRRGQEARLRCSPMKGHSHVYWYRQLPEEGLKFMVYLQKENIIDESGMPKERFSAEFPKEGPSILRIQQVVRGDSAAYFCASSPGQFSGNTIYFGEGSWLTVV.

This sequence joins TRBV18 and TRBJ2-7; a possible D gene is TRBD1 (6 bases). Germline V CDR1 and CDR2: KGHSH, LQKENI. This CDR3 region has 12 residues. The germline V and J ends were trimmed by 0 bases and 6 bases, with 6 bases remaining between them. The CDR3 DNA reads TGTGCCAGCTCACCACCAGGGGGCGAGCAGTACTTC. Amino acid sequence: CASSPPGGEQYF.

The chain joins TRBV7-6 to TRBJ2-7; tentatively, D is TRBD2 (7 bases). Germline V gene lookup returns CDR1 SGHVS and CDR2 FNYEAQ. Trimming stripped 5 bases from V and 3 bases from J, with 14 bases between. This CDR3 is built from 14 residues. The CDR3 here is CASSREGGIYEQYF. The CDR3, as DNA: TGTGCCAGCAGCCGAGAGGGGGGGATCTACGAGCAGTACTTC.

This chain joins TRBV7-8 and TRBJ2-7; no firm D call. Trimming cost V 3 bases and J 2 bases, with 11 bases left between them. Germline V gives CDR1 SGHVS, CDR2 FQNEAQ. This CDR3 has 14 amino acids. CDR3 loop: CASSFRDTTYEQYF. As DNA, the CDR3 is TGTGCCAGCAGCTTCCGAGACACCACCTACGAGCAGTACTTC.

The gene calls are TRBV7-3 and TRBJ2-1, with D maybe TRBD2 (6 bases). Germline CDR1 is SGHTA and CDR2 is FQGTGA. The V gene lost 2 bases and the J gene lost 6 bases, with 8 bases spanning the gap. The CDR3 is 13 amino acids. As DNA, the CDR3 is TGTGCCAGCAGCTTAGTCGGGGGCAATGAGCAGTTCTTC. Amino acid sequence: CASSLVGGNEQFF.

CDR3 nucleotide sequence: TGTGCCAGCAAATCCGGGACTAGCGACCTTACGCAGTATTTT. Protein sequence: CASKSGTSDLTQYF. The chain links TRBV6-1 to TRBJ2-3; TRBD2 agrees at 10 bases. The CDR3 runs 14 residues. CDR1 MNHNS and CDR2 SASEGT come from the germline V gene. V dropped 7 bases and J dropped 8; count of bases not matched to a gene: 9.

CDR3 sequence: CASSQTSGAYNEQFF. CDR3 bases: TGTGCCAGCAGCCAAACTAGCGGAGCCTACAATGAGCAGTTCTTC. The chain links TRBV6-4 to TRBJ2-1; TRBD2 aligns across 8 bases. The CDR3 spans 15 residues. Trimming removed 6 bases from V and 2 bases from J; junction bases left unmatched: 6. The germline gives CDR1 MRHNA, CDR2 SNTAGT.

For the CDR3, the DNA is TGCGCCAGCAGCCCCCCGGGGAACTATGGCTACACCTTC. This encodes CASSPPGNYGYTF. The J gene is TRBJ1-2, the V gene TRBV5-1; no reliable D call. Germline V gives CDR1 SGHRS, CDR2 YFSETQ. The CDR3 extends over 13 amino acids. V shed 4 bases and J shed 2 bases, with 9 bases lying between them.

The chain is built from TRBV6-1 and TRBJ1-2, with a weak D call TRBD1 (6 bases). Germline V gene lookup returns CDR1 MNHNS and CDR2 SASEGT. CDR3 length: 13 amino acids. V lost 5 bases and J lost 3, with 10 bases in between. DNA for the CDR3: TGTGCCAGCAGTTTCAGGGGAGACTATGGCTACACCTTC. Its protein is CASSFRGDYGYTF.

The rearrangement links TRBV5-1 to TRBJ2-3; TRBD1 is a possible D gene (6 bases). Trimming cost V 1 base and J 0 bases, with 6 bases left between them. CDR1 and CDR2 (germline): SGHRS, YFSETQ. The CDR3 spans 14 residues. The CDR3 region has the DNA TGCGCCAGCAGCTTGACAGGGAGCACAGATACGCAGTATTTT. Translated, it gives CASSLTGSTDTQYF.

The gene calls are TRBV18 and TRBJ1-4; TRBD1 aligns across 7 bases. Germline CDR1 is KGHSH and CDR2 is LQKENI. The CDR3 is made up of 14 amino acids. With 6 bases clipped from V and 8 bases from J, the junction kept 9 bases outside the gene matches. CDR3: CASSPTGTGEKLFF. The CDR3 coding sequence is TGTGCCAGCTCCCCGACAGGGACGGGGGAAAAACTGTTTTTT.

V gene TRBV6-1 combines with J gene TRBJ1-2; D unresolved. V lost 7 bases to trimming and J lost 1 base, with 13 bases between them. Germline CDR1 is MNHNS and CDR2 is SASEGT. CDR3 length: 14 amino acids. The CDR3 reads CASIDGALNYGYTF. CDR3 in DNA: TGTGCCAGCATTGACGGAGCTCTTAACTATGGCTACACCTTC.

The chain employs TRBV28 and TRBJ2-4, with 8 positions matching TRBD1. The CDR3 runs to 14 residues. V shed 3 bases, J shed 8 bases, and the junction held 6 bases outside the gene matches. Germline V lookup: CDR1 MDHEN, CDR2 SYDVKM. The CDR3 DNA follows: TGTGCCAGCAGTTTCAGGGGGCGGTCGGACATTCAGTACTTC. Translated, it gives CASSFRGRSDIQYF.

V and J are TRBV7-7 and TRBJ2-1; 8 positions agree with TRBD2. Germline trimming cut 2 bases from V and 4 bases from J; bases unmatched to any gene: 4. CDR1 is SSHAT, CDR2 FNYEAQ, per germline (reference sequence). The CDR3 length is 15 residues. CDR3 bases: TGTGCCAGCAGCTTATTGTCGGGAGGGTACAATGAGCAGTTCTTC. This codes for CASSLLSGGYNEQFF.